A single sample gave rise to the 30 T cell receptor beta chains below, sequenced in a study of T-cell reconstitution after alpha-beta-depleted transplantation in children. Construction of the TCRbeta library involved unique molecular identifiers. TCRdb fed the PCR reads into MiXCR, producing one record per CDR3 protein. The sample lists 200,000 to 250,000 distinct CDR3 sequences, roughly 6.6% seen once, with 5.5% in the top ten. The specimen comprised PBMCs, sampled before TCRalphabeta/CD19-depleted stem cell transplant. The receptor set was obtained from a boy aged 2-9 years with acute lymphoblastic leukemia, due to receive a stem cell transplant.

This clonotype was observed many times. The chain links TRBV25-1 to TRBJ2-2; 11 bases align to TRBD2. Germline-derived CDR1 and CDR2 are MGHDK and SYGVNS. V was pared by 5 bases and J by 4 bases, with 12 bases of the junction left unmatched. This CDR3 spans 18 amino acids. The CDR3 DNA follows: TGTGCCAGCAGTTACACCGTTTATAGCGGGGGGGCCACCGGGGAGCTGTTTTTT. Translation gives CASSYTVYSGGATGELFF.

This clonotype was counted a few times. The V gene is TRBV6-5, the J gene TRBJ2-7; 10 bases line up with TRBD2. The trim removed 2 bases at V and 4 bases at J, leaving 5 bases unmatched. CDR3 length: 15 residues. CDR1 and CDR2 from the germline V gene are MNHEY and SVGAGI. The CDR3 sequence: CASSYSGRAGYEQYF. The CDR3 nucleotides are TGTGCCAGCAGTTACAGCGGGAGGGCCGGTTACGAGCAGTACTTC.

V usage is TRBV27 and J usage is TRBJ1-4, with 7 bases lining up with TRBD1. The junction had 5 bases not matched to a gene; V was cut back by 5 bases and J by 8 bases. CDR1 is MNHEY, CDR2 SMNVEV, per germline (reference sequence). This CDR3 has 13 amino acids. The CDR3 DNA is TGTGCCAGCAGTGAAGGGGGCGAAGAAAAACTGTTTTTT. Its translation: CASSEGGEEKLFF.

The genes are TRBV13 and TRBJ2-2, with 9 bases that match TRBD1. Trimming removed 1 base from V and 4 bases from J; junction bases left unmatched: 7. The CDR3 totals 17 residues. CDR1 and CDR2 (germline): PRHDT, FYEKMQ (reference sequence). The CDR3 spells CASSLDSTGGTTGELFF. CDR3 coding DNA: TGTGCCAGCAGCTTAGATTCGACAGGGGGGACCACCGGGGAGCTGTTTTTT. The complete variable domain, with remaining parts taken from reference TRBV13 and TRBJ2-2, reads AAGVIQSPRHLIKEKRETATLKCYPIPRHDTVYWYQQGPGQDPQFLISFYEKMQSDKGSIPDRFSAQQFSDYHSELNMSSLELGDSALYFCASSLDSTGGTTGELFFGEGSRLTVL.

This clonotype has a count of ten or more. The chain combines TRBV7-2 with TRBJ2-3, with TRBD2 identical over 9 bases. V shed 4 bases and J 6 bases; nucleotides not matched to a gene: 14. From germline, CDR1 is SGHTA and CDR2 FQGNSA. The CDR3 spans 17 residues. This CDR3 is CASSSRRGGRAWDTQYF. CDR3 in DNA: TGTGCCAGCAGCTCCAGACGTGGCGGGAGGGCATGGGATACGCAGTATTTT.

This clonotype was counted many times. The chain links TRBV5-1 to TRBJ2-3; D gene ambiguous. Germline CDR1 SGHRS, CDR2 YFSETQ. CDR3 length equals 14 residues. V dropped 0 bases and J dropped 1 base, with 6 bases sitting between them. CDR3 DNA sequence: TGCGCCAGCAGCTTGGAGATAGGCACAGATACGCAGTATTTT. It codes for CASSLEIGTDTQYF.

This clonotype was found many times. The chain carries TRBV4-1 and TRBJ2-1; 14 bases are a match to TRBD2. Germline lookup yields CDR1 MGHRA and CDR2 YSYEKL. The CDR3 is made up of 15 amino acids. The V segment lost 4 bases and the J segment 9 bases; nucleotides outside the gene matches: 5. CDR3: CASSLGLAGGIEQFF. CDR3 DNA sequence: TGCGCCAGCAGCCTCGGACTAGCGGGGGGCATTGAGCAGTTCTTC.

The rearrangement uses TRBV12-3 or TRBV12-4 and TRBJ2-4; TRBD2 matches 11 bases. Trimming removed 2 bases from V and 0 bases from J; junction bases left unmatched: 18. The CDR3 sequence is 22 residues long. CDR3 protein: CASSLNPIIVAGGPGAKNIQYF. The CDR3 region has the DNA TGTGCCAGCAGTTTAAACCCCATTATCGTAGCGGGAGGGCCGGGAGCCAAAAACATTCAGTACTTC.

This clonotype was counted between two and nine times. The genes are TRBV14 and TRBJ2-7, with D possibly being TRBD1 (6 bases). Germline assignment: CDR1 SGHDN and CDR2 FVKESK. This CDR3 has 14 residues. V lost 3 bases and J lost 9, with 18 bases in between. In DNA, the CDR3 is TGTGCCAGCAGCCAGGGGCCGACCGGGACATGGCAGTACTTC. Protein: CASSQGPTGTWQYF.

There are a few counts of this clonotype. The chain's CDR3 is CASSVDLAGPRGDEQFF. CDR3 DNA sequence: TGTGCCAGCAGCGTAGATTTGGCGGGACCGCGTGGGGATGAGCAGTTCTTC. This chain links TRBV9 with TRBJ2-1, with a tentative D call TRBD2 (6 bases). The CDR3 is 17 amino acids. V shed 0 bases and J shed 8 bases, with 21 bases lying between them. Germline values: CDR1 SGDLS, CDR2 YYNGEE.

This clonotype was detected ten times or more. This chain uses TRBV27 with TRBJ1-6, with D possibly matching TRBD1 (5 bases). The CDR3 contains 16 residues. Trimming left V 7 bases short and J 0 bases short, with 13 bases between. The germline V gene has CDR1 MNHEY and CDR2 SMNVEV (reference sequence). CDR3 nucleotides: TGTGCCAGCAAACCCCGGGGGGACTCCTATAATTCACCCCTCCACTTT. It encodes CASKPRGDSYNSPLHF.

In its sample, this clonotype was seen many times. This CDR3 is CASSPIRDTYPDTQYF. The CDR3, as DNA: TGTGCCAGCAGCCCAATTCGGGACACCTACCCAGATACGCAGTATTTT. The chain couples TRBV3-1 to TRBJ2-3; TRBD1 might be the D (6 bases). The V gene lost 4 bases and the J gene lost 4 bases, with 18 bases spanning the gap. Germline V gene sequence: CDR1 LGHDT, CDR2 YNNKEL (reference sequence). The length of the CDR3 is 16 residues.

This clonotype was recorded many times. This rearrangement joins TRBV28 to TRBJ2-7; D remains unclear. The CDR3 extends over 13 amino acids. V was pared by 1 base and J by 6 bases, with 10 bases between. Germline V gene sequence: CDR1 MDHEN, CDR2 SYDVKM. The chain's CDR3 is CASSLSAPGEQYF. In DNA, the CDR3 is TGTGCCAGCAGTTTATCGGCCCCGGGCGAGCAGTACTTC.

This clonotype came up many times. The chain has TRBV5-6 and TRBJ2-7; 8 bases fit TRBD1. This CDR3 contains 17 residues. CDR1 and CDR2 from the germline V gene are SGHDT and YYEEEE. V was pared by 4 bases and J by 3 bases, with 15 bases of the junction left unmatched. The CDR3 here is CASSPTDGTGKYYEQYF. CDR3 nucleotide sequence: TGTGCCAGCAGCCCAACAGACGGGACAGGCAAATACTACGAGCAGTACTTC.

V usage is TRBV7-2 and J usage is TRBJ1-1, with D perhaps matching TRBD1 (6 bases). Per germline, CDR1 SGHTA and CDR2 FQGNSA. This CDR3 region has 15 residues. V dropped 1 base and J dropped 4 bases, with 13 bases sitting between them. The CDR3 region is CASSLGLGGGTEAFF. In nucleotides, the CDR3 is TGTGCCAGCAGCTTAGGTCTCGGGGGCGGCACTGAAGCTTTCTTT.

J is TRBJ2-7 and V is TRBV6-2 or TRBV6-3; TRBD2 matches at 8 bases. Unmatched junction bases numbered 9, after V lost 2 bases and J lost 6 bases. The length of the CDR3 is 15 residues. Germline V CDR1 and CDR2: MNHEY, SVGEGT. The DNA for the CDR3 is TGTGCCAGCAGTTACAGTCCGGGAGGGCCTAGCGAGCAGTACTTC. It specifies CASSYSPGGPSEQYF.

This clonotype came up many times. V gene TRBV7-8 combines with J gene TRBJ2-2; D is unclear. Germline V gene sequence: CDR1 SGHVS, CDR2 FQNEAQ. This CDR3 contains 12 residues. V shed 11 bases and J shed 4 bases, with 11 bases lying between them. The CDR3 here is CAQLGFTGELFF. The CDR3 nucleotides read TGTGCCCAGCTGGGATTCACCGGGGAGCTGTTTTTT.

For this clonotype: It may be a read error: a sequence one base away is much more abundant. The genes are TRBV10-3 and TRBJ2-2, with D perhaps matching TRBD2 (6 bases). Germline V CDR1 and CDR2: ENHRY, SYGVKD. Trimming pared 7 bases from V and 5 bases from J, leaving 11 bases between. The CDR3 runs 13 residues. CDR3 loop: CAINALATGELFF. The CDR3 DNA reads as TGTGCCATCAACGCACTAGCTACCGGGGAGCTGTTTTTT.

This clonotype was detected ten times or more. This chain uses TRBV6-1 with TRBJ2-5; 7 nucleotides match TRBD1. The length of the CDR3 is 14 residues. Germline V gene data show CDR1 as MNHNS and CDR2 as SASEGT. V lost 9 bases and J lost 5; bases outside the gene matches: 12. CDR3 nucleotides: TGTGCCAGTACTCCACAACAGGGGTGGGAGACCCAGTACTTC. Translating it yields CASTPQQGWETQYF.

In this sample, this clonotype turned up a few times. The chain links TRBV3-1 to TRBJ1-2; 7 bases match TRBD1. The germline V gene has CDR1 LGHDT and CDR2 YNNKEL (reference sequence). The CDR3 length is 13 residues. J gave up 4 bases and V 4 bases, and 3 bases lay outside the gene matches. The CDR3 region is CASSPAGGYGYTF. DNA of the CDR3: TGTGCCAGCAGCCCGGCAGGGGGCTATGGCTACACCTTC.

This clonotype came up many times. The chain recombines TRBV11-2 with TRBJ2-1; a possible D gene is TRBD2 (6 bases). Germline V gene lookup returns CDR1 SGHAT and CDR2 FQNNGV. V lost 1 base and J 5 bases, leaving 21 bases between the germline ends. There are 18 residues in the CDR3. The CDR3 bases are TGTGCCAGCAGCTTAGTAGGGACTCTCTTAATCGCGGACAATGAGCAGTTCTTC. It codes for CASSLVGTLLIADNEQFF.

Many counts were recorded for this clonotype. The chain is built from TRBV11-2 and TRBJ2-6, with D unresolved. The V end lost 3 bases, the J end lost 1 base, and 7 bases lay between the germline ends. The germline V gene encodes CDR1 SGHAT and CDR2 FQNNGV. The CDR3 totals 15 residues. The CDR3 coding sequence is TGTGCCAGCAGCTTCGGAGCTTCTGGGGCCAACGTCCTGACTTTC. Translating it yields CASSFGASGANVLTF.

This clonotype was counted between two and nine times. The chain employs TRBV10-3 and TRBJ2-5, with TRBD1 matching 8 bases. CDR3 length: 14 amino acids. Germline V gives CDR1 ENHRY, CDR2 SYGVKD. After removal of 5 bases from V and 3 bases from J, the junction contained 5 bases not matched to a gene. The DNA of the CDR3 is TGTGCCATCAGTCCGGGACAGGCGAAAGAGACCCAGTACTTC. Translated, it gives CAISPGQAKETQYF.

This clonotype was seen many times. The rearrangement uses TRBV7-2 and TRBJ2-1; D possibly corresponds to TRBD1 (6 bases). This CDR3 has 13 residues. V lost 1 base and J 8 bases, leaving 9 bases between the germline ends. Germline V gene lookup returns CDR1 SGHTA and CDR2 FQGNSA. The CDR3 DNA is TGTGCCAGCAGCTTAGGCAACAGGGATGAGCAGTTCTTC. Protein: CASSLGNRDEQFF.

This clonotype has ten or more counts. V usage is TRBV20-1 and J usage is TRBJ2-7; D remains unclear. Germline CDR1 and CDR2: DFQATT and SNEGSKA (reference sequence). This CDR3 comprises 12 residues. Trimming took off 6 bases at V and 2 bases at J, with 11 bases between the two ends. CDR3 sequence: CSAPERTYEQYF. The CDR3 DNA reads TGCAGTGCCCCGGAGAGAACCTACGAGCAGTACTTC.

This clonotype has ten or more counts. J is TRBJ2-1 and V is TRBV6-2 or TRBV6-3, with 12 bases identical to TRBD2. Germline V gene sequence: CDR1 MNHEY, CDR2 SVGEGT. V lost 4 bases to trimming and J lost 2 bases; unmatched junction nucleotides: 3. The CDR3 is 16 amino acids. The CDR3 loop is CASSSSSGGAYNEQFF. The CDR3 bases are TGTGCCAGCAGTTCCTCTAGCGGGGGGGCCTACAATGAGCAGTTCTTC.

The V call is TRBV11-2, the J call TRBJ2-7; TRBD1 matches 8 bases. Germline V CDR1 and CDR2: SGHAT, FQNNGV. CDR3 size: 19 residues. The V segment lost 2 bases and the J segment 3 bases; nucleotides outside the gene matches: 18. DNA for the CDR3: TGTGCCAGCAGCTTAAGGATTAGGCTGCGACAGGGGACCCTCTACGAGCAGTACTTC. The encoded protein is CASSLRIRLRQGTLYEQYF.

This clonotype has at least ten counts. V is TRBV24-1 and J is TRBJ1-2, with no clear D. Trimming stripped 1 base from V and 4 bases from J, with 9 bases between. CDR3 size: 14 residues. The germline V gene has CDR1 KGHDR and CDR2 SFDVKD. The CDR3: CATSDFRIGYGYTF. The CDR3 DNA is TGTGCCACCAGTGATTTCCGGATCGGCTATGGCTACACCTTC.

This clonotype has at least ten counts. CDR3 DNA: TGTGCCAGCAGAGAGGGACAGGGATTCAATCAGCCCCAGCATTTT. Amino acid sequence: CASREGQGFNQPQHF. The genes are TRBV12-3 or TRBV12-4 and TRBJ1-5; 9 positions agree with TRBD1. The J segment lost 3 bases and the V segment lost 6 bases, leaving 6 bases of the junction unmatched. The CDR3 runs 15 residues.

This clonotype was recorded at least ten times. The chain joins TRBV7-2 to TRBJ2-1, with D perhaps matching TRBD1 (5 bases). V lost 5 bases and J lost 10, with 15 bases in between. Looked up from germline, CDR1 is SGHTA and CDR2 is FQGNSA. The CDR3 runs 13 residues. The CDR3 region has the DNA TGTGCCAGCAGCCAAGATAAGGGGCGGGAGCAGTTCTTC. Translating it yields CASSQDKGREQFF.